Below, 14 T cell receptor beta chains from the same sample are listed, as sequenced in a study of blood T cells in healthy people across ages. With a J-beta primer mix and a sample-barcoded 5' primer, a second PCR ran roughly 6 to 11 cycles. Using its own MiXCR run on the 5' RACE reads, TCRdb lists one record per CDR3 protein. There are about 1.4 million distinct CDR3 sequences in the sample; roughly 60% occur only once, and approximately 7% lies in the top ten. Sequencing was performed on blood. Receptors were obtained from a man between 18 and 29 years old in good health.

The V and J genes are TRBV27 and TRBJ1-2; tentatively, D is TRBD1 (5 bases). This CDR3 has 16 amino acids. V gave up 4 bases and J gave up 4 bases, with 19 bases separating them. The germline V gene encodes CDR1 MNHEY and CDR2 SMNVEV (reference sequence). This chain's CDR3 is CASSWVAGPSPYGYTF. The CDR3 DNA is TGTGCCAGCAGTTGGGTTGCAGGGCCATCTCCCTATGGCTACACCTTC.

This clonotype was seen more than once but under ten times. This sequence joins TRBV6-1 and TRBJ2-7; 9 bases line up with TRBD1. Germline V CDR1 and CDR2: MNHNS, SASEGT. With V trimmed by 8 bases and J by 3 bases, 11 bases remained unmatched. The CDR3 consists of 15 residues. CDR3 in amino acids: CASGQGHEVDYEQYF. CDR3 in DNA: TGTGCCAGCGGACAGGGGCATGAGGTTGACTACGAGCAGTACTTC.

This clonotype was detected only a few times. The rearrangement uses TRBV5-5 and TRBJ2-3; D gene unclear. CDR1 is SGHKS, CDR2 YYEKEE, per germline (reference sequence). Trimming took off 0 bases at V and 6 bases at J, with 11 bases between the two ends. The length of the CDR3 is 14 residues. The CDR3, as DNA: TGTGCCAGCAGCTTGGAACCCCAATGGGATACGCAGTATTTT. Protein product: CASSLEPQWDTQYF. The full variable domain, in which reference TRBV5-5 and TRBJ2-3 provide the parts outside the CDR3, is DAGVTQSPTHLIKTRGQQVTLRCSPISGHKSVSWYQQVLGQGPQFIFQYYEKEERGRGNFPDRFSARQFPNYSSELNVNALLLGDSALYLCASSLEPQWDTQYFGPGTRLTVL.

This chain links TRBV7-9 with TRBJ1-1, with no clear D. V was cut by 1 base and J by 6 bases, with 15 bases left in between. The CDR3 runs 15 residues. From germline, CDR1 is SEHNR and CDR2 FQNEAQ (reference sequence). CDR3 bases: TGTGCCAGCAGCTTAGTAGGTGAGGGAATACCTGAAGCTTTCTTT. It encodes CASSLVGEGIPEAFF.

The chain combines TRBV5-1 with TRBJ2-4, with D perhaps TRBD2 (5 bases). This CDR3 has 14 residues. Trimming pared 1 base from V and 13 bases from J, leaving 18 bases between. From germline, CDR1 is SGHRS and CDR2 YFSETQ. The CDR3 DNA reads TGCGCCAGCAGCTTGACAGTTGGAGGTCGAGAGCAGTACTTC. Protein sequence: CASSLTVGGREQYF.

This chain uses TRBV9 with TRBJ2-1; D is tentatively TRBD1 or TRBD2 (5 bases each). V was pared by 3 bases and J by 4 bases, with 14 bases between. CDR1 SGDLS and CDR2 YYNGEE come from the germline V gene. The CDR3 totals 15 residues. CDR3 sequence (DNA): TGTGCCAGCAGCGCCCTCGGGGCCCATTACAATGAGCAGTTCTTC. It encodes CASSALGAHYNEQFF.

This clonotype was picked up a small number of times. The chain joins TRBV4-1 to TRBJ2-5; 9 bases fit TRBD1. The CDR3 covers 17 residues. CDR1 is MGHRA, CDR2 YSYEKL, per germline. J lost 3 bases, V lost 4 bases, and 12 bases had no gene match. This CDR3 reads CASSLLGQGTTKETQYF. The CDR3, as DNA: TGCGCCAGCAGCCTGCTTGGACAGGGGACAACAAAAGAGACCCAGTACTTC.

The chain carries TRBV7-2 and TRBJ2-6; weak D call: TRBD1 (6 bases). Germline values: CDR1 SGHTA, CDR2 FQGNSA. Trimming took off 2 bases at V and 0 bases at J, with 11 bases between the two ends. The CDR3 covers 17 residues. The CDR3 here is CASSLRTAFSGANVLTF. The CDR3 coding sequence is TGTGCCAGCAGCTTACGGACAGCTTTCTCTGGGGCCAACGTCCTGACTTTC.

The rearrangement joins TRBV7-2 to TRBJ1-1, with 7 bases aligning to TRBD1. This CDR3 has 15 amino acids. CDR1 is SGHTA, CDR2 FQGNSA, per germline. The J segment lost 4 bases and the V segment lost 1 base, leaving 6 bases of the junction unmatched. The CDR3 loop is CASSLGLRGRTEAFF. In DNA, the CDR3 is TGTGCCAGCAGCTTAGGGTTAAGGGGGCGCACTGAAGCTTTCTTT.

The chain employs TRBV7-9 and TRBJ1-4, with 7 bases fitting TRBD1. Trimming at V came to 6 bases and at J to 4 bases, leaving 8 bases not matched to a gene. This CDR3 contains 15 residues. Germline values: CDR1 SEHNR, CDR2 FQNEAQ (reference sequence). The CDR3 protein is CASRLGQAVNEKLFF. The CDR3, as DNA: TGTGCCAGCAGACTAGGACAGGCCGTTAATGAAAAACTGTTTTTT.

With regard to this clonotype: Compared with germline, one end of the junction differs, possibly owing to a read error. The genes are TRBV2 and TRBJ1-2; the D gene is possibly TRBD1 (5 bases). The CDR3 contains 14 residues. CDR1 and CDR2 (germline): SNHLY, FYNNEI. CDR3 nucleotide sequence: TGTGCCAGCAGCGAAGTGGGGGGGAGCTATGGCTACACCTTC. The encoded protein is CASSEVGGSYGYTF.

This clonotype was recorded only once. The chain combines TRBV15 with TRBJ2-1, with D possibly matching TRBD1 (5 bases). Germline assignment: CDR1 LNHNV and CDR2 YYDKDF (reference sequence). CDR3 length equals 14 residues. The V and J ends lost 0 bases and 10 bases respectively, with 13 bases between them. CDR3 region: CATSRDRGNSEQFF. CDR3 nucleotides: TGTGCCACCAGCAGAGATAGGGGAAACTCCGAGCAGTTCTTC. Supplemented by reference TRBV15 and TRBJ2-1, the full variable domain reads DAMVIQNPRYQVTQFGKPVTLSCSQTLNHNVMYWYQQKSSQAPKLLFHYYDKDFNNEADTPDNFQSRRPNTSFCFLDIRSPGLGDTAMYLCATSRDRGNSEQFFGPGTRLTVL.

The chain employs TRBV6-2 or TRBV6-3 and TRBJ1-4; possible D gene TRBD1, 5 bases. CDR3 size: 14 residues. V shed 6 bases and J shed 7 bases, with 15 bases lying between them. The V gene's germline CDR1 is MNHEY and CDR2 SVGEGT. The CDR3 protein is CASSTGSAGEKLFF. CDR3 bases: TGTGCCAGCAGCACAGGCTCCGCGGGTGAAAAACTGTTTTTT.

This clonotype was recorded a few times. The V call is TRBV12-3 or TRBV12-4, the J call TRBJ2-3; D unresolved. This CDR3 region has 12 residues. Trimming took 6 bases from V and 9 from J, leaving 13 bases between them. This CDR3 is CASRGSSATQYF. Written as DNA, the CDR3 is TGTGCCAGCAGGGGGTCGTCGGCAACGCAGTATTTT.